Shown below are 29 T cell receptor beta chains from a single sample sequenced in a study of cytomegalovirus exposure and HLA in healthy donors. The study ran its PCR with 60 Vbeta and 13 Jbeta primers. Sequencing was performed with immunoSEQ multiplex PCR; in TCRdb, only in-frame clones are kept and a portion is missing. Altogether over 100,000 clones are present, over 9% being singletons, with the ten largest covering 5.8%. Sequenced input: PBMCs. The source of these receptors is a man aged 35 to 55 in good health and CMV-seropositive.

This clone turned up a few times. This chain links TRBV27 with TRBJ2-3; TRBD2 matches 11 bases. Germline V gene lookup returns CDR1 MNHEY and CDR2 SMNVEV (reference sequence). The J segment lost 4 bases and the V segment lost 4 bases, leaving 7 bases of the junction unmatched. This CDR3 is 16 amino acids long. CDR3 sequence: CASSSFSGRVSDTQYF. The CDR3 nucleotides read TGTGCCAGCAGTTCCTTTAGCGGGAGGGTCTCAGATACGCAGTATTTT.

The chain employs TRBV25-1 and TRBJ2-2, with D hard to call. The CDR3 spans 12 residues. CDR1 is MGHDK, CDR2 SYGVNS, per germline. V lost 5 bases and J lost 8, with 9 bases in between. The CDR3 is CASSFELGELFF. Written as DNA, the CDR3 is TGTGCCAGCAGTTTCGAGTTGGGGGAGCTGTTTTTT.

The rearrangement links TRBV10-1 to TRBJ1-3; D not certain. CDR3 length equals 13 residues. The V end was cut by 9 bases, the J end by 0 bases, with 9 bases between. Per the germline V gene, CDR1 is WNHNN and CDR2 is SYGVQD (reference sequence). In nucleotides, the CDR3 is TGCGCCAGGCGACTGGTCTCTGGAAACACCATATATTTT. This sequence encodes CARRLVSGNTIYF.

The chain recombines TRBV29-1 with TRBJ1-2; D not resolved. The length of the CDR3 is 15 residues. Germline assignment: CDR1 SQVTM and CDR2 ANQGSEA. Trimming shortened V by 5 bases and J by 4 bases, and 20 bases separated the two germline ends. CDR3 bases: TGCAGCGTTCGGGAAGGGAAGAGGCCCGGCTATGGCTACACCTTC. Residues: CSVREGKRPGYGYTF.

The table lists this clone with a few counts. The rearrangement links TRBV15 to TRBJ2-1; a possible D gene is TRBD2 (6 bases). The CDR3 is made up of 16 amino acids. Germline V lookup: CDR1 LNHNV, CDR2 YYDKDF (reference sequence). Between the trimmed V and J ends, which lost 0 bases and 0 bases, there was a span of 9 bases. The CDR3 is CATSRDHGSSYNEQFF. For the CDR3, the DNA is TGTGCCACCAGCAGAGATCACGGGAGCTCCTACAATGAGCAGTTCTTC.

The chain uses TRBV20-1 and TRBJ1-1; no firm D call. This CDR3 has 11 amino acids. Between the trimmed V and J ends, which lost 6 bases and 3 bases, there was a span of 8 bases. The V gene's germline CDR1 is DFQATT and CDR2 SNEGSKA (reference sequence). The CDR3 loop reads CSALGDTEAFF. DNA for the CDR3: TGCAGTGCGCTCGGAGACACTGAAGCTTTCTTT.

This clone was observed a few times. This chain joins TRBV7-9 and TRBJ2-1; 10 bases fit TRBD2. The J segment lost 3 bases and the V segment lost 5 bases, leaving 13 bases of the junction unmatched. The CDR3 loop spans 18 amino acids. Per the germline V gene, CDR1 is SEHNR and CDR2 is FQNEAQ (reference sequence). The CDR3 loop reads CASSPPLASGRDYNEQFF. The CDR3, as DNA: TGTGCCAGCAGCCCCCCTCTTGCTAGCGGGAGAGACTACAATGAGCAGTTCTTC.

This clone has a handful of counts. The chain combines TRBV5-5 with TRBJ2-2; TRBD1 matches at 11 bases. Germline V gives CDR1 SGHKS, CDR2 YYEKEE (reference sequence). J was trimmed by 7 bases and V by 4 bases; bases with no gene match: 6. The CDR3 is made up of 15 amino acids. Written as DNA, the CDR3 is TGTGCCAGCAGCCCCCGGACAGGGGGCCTCGGGGAGCTGTTTTTT. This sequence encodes CASSPRTGGLGELFF.

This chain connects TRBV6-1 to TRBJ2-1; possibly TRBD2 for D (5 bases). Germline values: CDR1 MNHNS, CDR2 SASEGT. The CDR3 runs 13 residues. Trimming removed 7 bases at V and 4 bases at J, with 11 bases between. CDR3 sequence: CASTAGPYNEQFF. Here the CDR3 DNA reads TGTGCCAGCACGGCGGGCCCTTACAATGAGCAGTTCTTC.

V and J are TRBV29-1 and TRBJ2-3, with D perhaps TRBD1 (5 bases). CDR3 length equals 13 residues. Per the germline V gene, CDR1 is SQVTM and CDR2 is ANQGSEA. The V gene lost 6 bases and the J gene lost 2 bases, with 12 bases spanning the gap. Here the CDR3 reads CSVVRASTDTQYF. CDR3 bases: TGCAGCGTCGTCAGGGCTTCCACAGATACGCAGTATTTT.

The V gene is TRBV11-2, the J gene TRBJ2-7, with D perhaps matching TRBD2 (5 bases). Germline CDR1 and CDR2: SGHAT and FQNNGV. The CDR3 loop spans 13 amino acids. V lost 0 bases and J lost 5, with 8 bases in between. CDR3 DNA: TGTGCCAGCAGCTTAGATCTGAGGGACGAGCAGTACTTC. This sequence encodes CASSLDLRDEQYF.

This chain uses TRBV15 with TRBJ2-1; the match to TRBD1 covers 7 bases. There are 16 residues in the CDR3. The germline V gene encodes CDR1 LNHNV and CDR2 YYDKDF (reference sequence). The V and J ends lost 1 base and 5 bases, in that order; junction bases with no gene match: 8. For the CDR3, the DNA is TGTGCCACCAGCAGAGTACTGGGGCAGGGGGACAATGAGCAGTTCTTC. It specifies CATSRVLGQGDNEQFF.

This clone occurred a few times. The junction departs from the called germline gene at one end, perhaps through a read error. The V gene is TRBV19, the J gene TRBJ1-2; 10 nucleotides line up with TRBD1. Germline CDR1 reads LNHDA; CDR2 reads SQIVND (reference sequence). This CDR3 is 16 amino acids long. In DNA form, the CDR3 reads TGTGCCAGTATGGCGGGACAGGGGACGGGGAGTGGAGGCTACGCCTTC. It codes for CASMAGQGTGSGGYAF.

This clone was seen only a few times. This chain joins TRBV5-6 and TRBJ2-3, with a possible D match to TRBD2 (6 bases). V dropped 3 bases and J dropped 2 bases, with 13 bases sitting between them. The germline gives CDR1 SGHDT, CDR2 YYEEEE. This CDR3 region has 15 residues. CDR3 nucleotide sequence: TGTGCCAGCAGCTCGGGACTCCCGTTCACAGATACGCAGTATTTT. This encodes CASSSGLPFTDTQYF.

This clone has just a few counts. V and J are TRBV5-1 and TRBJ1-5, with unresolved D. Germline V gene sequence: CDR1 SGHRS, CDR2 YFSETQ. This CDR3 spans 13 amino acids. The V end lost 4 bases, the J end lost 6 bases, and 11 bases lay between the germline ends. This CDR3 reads CASSPDGLQPQHF. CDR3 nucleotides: TGCGCCAGCAGCCCGGACGGACTTCAGCCCCAGCATTTT.

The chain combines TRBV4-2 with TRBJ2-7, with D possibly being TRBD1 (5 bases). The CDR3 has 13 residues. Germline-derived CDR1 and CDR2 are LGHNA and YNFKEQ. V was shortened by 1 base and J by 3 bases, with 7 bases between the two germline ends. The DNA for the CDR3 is TGTGCCAGCAGCCAAGGGACAAACTACGAGCAGTACTTC. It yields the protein CASSQGTNYEQYF.

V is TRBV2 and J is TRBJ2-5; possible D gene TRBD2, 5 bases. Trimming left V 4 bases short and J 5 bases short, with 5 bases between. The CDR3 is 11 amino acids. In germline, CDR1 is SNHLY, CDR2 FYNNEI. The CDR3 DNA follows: TGTGCCAGCAGTGCGGGGGAGACCCAGTACTTC. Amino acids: CASSAGETQYF.

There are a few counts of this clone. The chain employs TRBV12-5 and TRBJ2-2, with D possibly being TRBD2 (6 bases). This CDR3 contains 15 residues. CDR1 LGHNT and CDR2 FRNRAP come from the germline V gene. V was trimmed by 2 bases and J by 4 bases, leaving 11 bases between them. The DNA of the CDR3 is TGTGCTAGTGGTTTGAGCCAGGGAGGCACCGGGGAGCTGTTTTTT. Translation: CASGLSQGGTGELFF.

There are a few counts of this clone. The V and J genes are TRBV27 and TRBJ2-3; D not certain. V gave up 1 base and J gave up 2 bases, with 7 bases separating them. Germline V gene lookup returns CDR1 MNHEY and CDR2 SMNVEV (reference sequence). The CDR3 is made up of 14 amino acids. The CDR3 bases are TGTGCCAGCAGTTTATATGGAGTCACAGATACGCAGTATTTT. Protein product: CASSLYGVTDTQYF.

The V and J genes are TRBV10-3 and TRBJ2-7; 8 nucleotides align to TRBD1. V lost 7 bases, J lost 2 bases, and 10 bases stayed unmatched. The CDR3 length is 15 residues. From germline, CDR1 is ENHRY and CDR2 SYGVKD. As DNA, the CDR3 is TGTGCCATCAAGACCCAACAGGGGGATACCTACGAGCAGTACTTC. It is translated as CAIKTQQGDTYEQYF.

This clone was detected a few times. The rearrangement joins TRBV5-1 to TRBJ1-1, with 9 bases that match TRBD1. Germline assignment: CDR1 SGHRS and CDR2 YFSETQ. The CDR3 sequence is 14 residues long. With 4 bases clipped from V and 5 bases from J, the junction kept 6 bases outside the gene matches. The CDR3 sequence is CASSRDRVGTEAFF. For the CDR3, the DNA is TGCGCCAGCAGCAGGGACAGGGTGGGAACTGAAGCTTTCTTT.

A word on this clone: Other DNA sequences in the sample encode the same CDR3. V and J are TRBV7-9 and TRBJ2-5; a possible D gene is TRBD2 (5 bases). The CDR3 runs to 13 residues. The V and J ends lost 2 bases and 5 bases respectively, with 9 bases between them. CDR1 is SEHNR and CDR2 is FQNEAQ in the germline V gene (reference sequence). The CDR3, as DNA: TGTGCCAGCAGCTTACCCGGCGGGGAGACCCAGTACTTC. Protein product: CASSLPGGETQYF.

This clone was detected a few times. CDR3 amino acids: CASSLKVEYEQYF. The CDR3 nucleotides read TGTGCCAGCAGCTTAAAGGTGGAGTACGAGCAGTACTTC. The chain combines TRBV11-3 with TRBJ2-7; no reliable D call. V lost 2 bases, J lost 4 bases, and 9 bases lay in between. The V gene's germline CDR1 is SGHNT and CDR2 YENEEA. This CDR3 is 13 amino acids long.

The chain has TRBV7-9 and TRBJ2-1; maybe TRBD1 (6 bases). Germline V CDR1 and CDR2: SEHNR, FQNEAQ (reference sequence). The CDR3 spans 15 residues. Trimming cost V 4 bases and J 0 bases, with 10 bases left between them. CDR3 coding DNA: TGTGCCAGCAGCTGGACAGTAAGCTCCTACAATGAGCAGTTCTTC. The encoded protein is CASSWTVSSYNEQFF. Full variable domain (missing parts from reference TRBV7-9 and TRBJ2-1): DTGVSQNPRHKITKRGQNVTFRCDPISEHNRLYWYRQTLGQGPEFLTYFQNEAQLEKSRLLSDRFSAERPKGSFSTLEIQRTEQGDSAMYLCASSWTVSSYNEQFFGPGTRLTVL.

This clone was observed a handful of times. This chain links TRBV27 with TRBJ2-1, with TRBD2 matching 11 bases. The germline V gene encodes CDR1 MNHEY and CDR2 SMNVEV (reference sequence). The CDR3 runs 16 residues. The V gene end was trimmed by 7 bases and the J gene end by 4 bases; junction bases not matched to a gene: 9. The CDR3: CASTETGTSGYNEQFF. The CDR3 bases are TGTGCCAGCACTGAAACCGGGACTAGCGGTTACAATGAGCAGTTCTTC.

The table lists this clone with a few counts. For the CDR3, the DNA is TGTGCCAGCAGCCCGGCGGGACCCACCGGGGAGCTGTTTTTT. Translating it yields CASSPAGPTGELFF. This chain uses TRBV7-2 with TRBJ2-2; D may be TRBD2 (6 bases). The CDR3 extends over 14 amino acids. V shed 5 bases and J shed 4 bases, with 11 bases lying between them. Looked up from germline, CDR1 is SGHTA and CDR2 is FQGNSA.

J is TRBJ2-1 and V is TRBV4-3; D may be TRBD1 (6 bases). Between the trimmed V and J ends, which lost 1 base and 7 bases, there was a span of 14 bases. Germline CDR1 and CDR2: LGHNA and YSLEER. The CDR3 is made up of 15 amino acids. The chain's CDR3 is CASSQGGRGPNEQFF. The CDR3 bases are TGCGCCAGCAGCCAAGGGGGCAGGGGCCCAAATGAGCAGTTCTTC.

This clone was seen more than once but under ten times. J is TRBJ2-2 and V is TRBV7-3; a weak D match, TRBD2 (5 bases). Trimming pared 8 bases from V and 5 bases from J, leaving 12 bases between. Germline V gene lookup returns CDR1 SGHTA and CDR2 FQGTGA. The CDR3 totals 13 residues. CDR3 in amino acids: CASRPGSTGELFF. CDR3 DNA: TGTGCCAGCCGCCCGGGAAGTACCGGGGAGCTGTTTTTT.

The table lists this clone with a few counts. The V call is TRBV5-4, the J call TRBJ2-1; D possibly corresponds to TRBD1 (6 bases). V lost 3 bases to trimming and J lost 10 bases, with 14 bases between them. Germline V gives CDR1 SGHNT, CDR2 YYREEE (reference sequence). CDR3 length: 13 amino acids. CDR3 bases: TGTGCCAGCAGCTCTAACAGGGATGGGGAGCAGTTCTTC. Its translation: CASSSNRDGEQFF.